The present T cell receptor (beta chain) was sequenced within a study of technical replicates of blood from several donors. Trimming left V 0 bases short and J 0 bases short, with 8 bases between. Germline V CDR1 and CDR2: LNHNV, YYDKDF (reference sequence). This CDR3 has 15 amino acids. Libraries were prepared by immunoSEQ multiplex PCR; TCRdb keeps only in-frame clonotypes and omits some of them. The sample yields 70,000 or so clones, 95% to 98% seen once. The chain recombines TRBV15 with TRBJ1-2; TRBD1 is a possible D gene (5 bases). Sequencing used T cells isolated from PBMCs. The TCR originated in a human donor in good health. CDR3 sequence: CATSRDPGANYGYTF. CDR3 sequence (DNA): TGTGCCACCAGCAGAGATCCGGGGGCTAACTATGGCTACACCTTC.